One and the same sample provided the 19 T cell receptor beta chains below, sequenced in a study of shared clonotypes between healthy human individuals. Profiling relied on immunoSEQ multiplex PCR, and the TCRdb table lists in-frame clones only, not all of them. The sample lists roughly 2.1 million clones, just over 90% occurring once. CD45RO-negative CD8 cells positively selected for CCR7 made up the naive population, which excluded terminally differentiated effector memory CD45RA+ cells. Specimen: naive CD8+ T cells from PBMCs. These receptors were obtained from a man between 18 and 35 years old in good health. Some clones in this sample may be carry-over from other donors' samples.

This clone has only one observation. Here the CDR3 reads CASSLGQGISPLHF. The CDR3 region has the DNA TGTGCCAGCAGTCTGGGACAGGGGATTTCACCCCTCCACTTT. This sequence joins TRBV6-1 and TRBJ1-6, with TRBD1 matching over 10 bases. The CDR3 is made up of 14 amino acids. Germline CDR1 reads MNHNS; CDR2 reads SASEGT. J lost 9 bases, V lost 5 bases, and 4 bases had no gene match.

V gene TRBV27 combines with J gene TRBJ2-7; D remains ambiguous. The germline CDR1 and CDR2 sequences are MNHEY and SMNVEV (reference sequence). The V gene lost 4 bases and the J gene lost 0 bases, with 7 bases spanning the gap. This CDR3 has 13 amino acids. In DNA form, the CDR3 reads TGTGCCAGCAGTTCGCTTAACTCCTACGAGCAGTACTTC. Protein product: CASSSLNSYEQYF.

This clone turned up a few times. The CDR3 DNA follows: TGTGCCACCAGCAGAGCGACGGGGGAGGGCACTGAAGCTTTCTTT. Amino acid sequence: CATSRATGEGTEAFF. The chain couples TRBV15 to TRBJ1-1; tentative D call: TRBD1 (5 bases). This CDR3 is 15 amino acids long. The germline V and J ends were trimmed by 1 base and 4 bases, with 13 bases remaining between them. CDR1 is LNHNV and CDR2 is YYDKDF in the germline V gene (reference sequence).

The V call is TRBV28, the J call TRBJ2-7; 7 bases agree with TRBD1. CDR3 size: 14 residues. J gave up 2 bases and V 10 bases, and 11 bases lay outside the gene matches. Looked up from germline, CDR1 is MDHEN and CDR2 is SYDVKM. The CDR3 is CAIRRQGYTYEQYF. The CDR3 bases are TGTGCCATCAGGAGACAGGGTTACACCTACGAGCAGTACTTC.

This sequence joins TRBV4-1 and TRBJ2-7; 11 bases match TRBD2. The germline CDR1 and CDR2 sequences are MGHRA and YSYEKL. Trimming at V came to 0 bases and at J to 5 bases, leaving 15 bases not matched to a gene. The CDR3 is made up of 19 amino acids. CDR3 DNA: TGCGCCAGCAGCCAAGATCATGGGGAAACTAGCGGGAGTCTCAACGAGCAGTACTTC. It codes for CASSQDHGETSGSLNEQYF.

The table lists this clone with a few counts. The chain links TRBV27 to TRBJ1-5; unclear D gene. This CDR3 is built from 9 residues. Germline CDR1 is MNHEY and CDR2 is SMNVEV (reference sequence). V lost 6 bases and J 9 bases, leaving 3 bases between the germline ends. The DNA for the CDR3 is TGTGCCAGCAGCCCGCCCCAGCATTTT. As protein: CASSPPQHF.

The chain couples TRBV7-3 to TRBJ2-1; TRBD2 aligns across 10 bases. The CDR3 covers 15 residues. Germline CDR1 is SGHTA and CDR2 is FQGTGA. The V and J ends lost 5 bases and 4 bases, in that order; junction bases with no gene match: 5. The CDR3 is CASSRGLAKYNEQFF. In DNA form, the CDR3 reads TGTGCCAGCAGCCGGGGACTAGCGAAATACAATGAGCAGTTCTTC.

The rearrangement links TRBV29-1 to TRBJ2-1, with 14 positions matching TRBD2. Looked up from germline, CDR1 is SQVTM and CDR2 is ANQGSEA. There are 18 residues in the CDR3. After removal of 5 bases from V and 3 bases from J, the junction contained 12 bases not matched to a gene. The CDR3 here is CSVWGLEGLAGGYNEQFF. The CDR3, as DNA: TGCAGCGTTTGGGGCTTGGAAGGACTAGCGGGGGGCTACAATGAGCAGTTCTTC.

This chain uses TRBV11-2 with TRBJ2-2; 9 bases line up with TRBD2. V shed 1 base, J shed 3 bases, and the junction held 9 bases outside the gene matches. The CDR3 has 18 amino acids. In germline, CDR1 is SGHAT, CDR2 FQNNGV. CDR3 in amino acids: CASSLVFSGRRDTGELFF. In DNA form, the CDR3 reads TGTGCCAGCAGCTTAGTCTTTAGCGGGAGAAGAGACACCGGGGAGCTGTTTTTT.

The CDR3 sequence is CASSPGQGLAGGPGEQFF. The CDR3 DNA is TGTGCCAGCAGTCCGGGACAGGGACTAGCGGGAGGCCCCGGGGAGCAGTTCTTC. The chain employs TRBV7-9 and TRBJ2-1; 15 nucleotides agree with TRBD2. This CDR3 has 18 amino acids. The V segment lost 6 bases and the J segment 10 bases; nucleotides outside the gene matches: 16. Looked up from germline, CDR1 is SEHNR and CDR2 is FQNEAQ (reference sequence). Combining the CDR3 with reference TRBV7-9 and TRBJ2-1 gives the whole variable domain DTGVSQNPRHKITKRGQNVTFRCDPISEHNRLYWYRQTLGQGPEFLTYFQNEAQLEKSRLLSDRFSAERPKGSFSTLEIQRTEQGDSAMYLCASSPGQGLAGGPGEQFFGPGTRLTVL.

V and J are TRBV13 and TRBJ2-7, with 12 positions matching TRBD1. The CDR3 spans 15 residues. J lost 5 bases, V lost 3 bases, and 5 bases had no gene match. Germline assignment: CDR1 PRHDT and CDR2 FYEKMQ (reference sequence). CDR3 DNA: TGTGCCAGCAGCTTTATGGGACAGGGGGCCCACGAGCAGTACTTC. This sequence encodes CASSFMGQGAHEQYF. Supplemented by reference TRBV13 and TRBJ2-7, the full variable domain reads AAGVIQSPRHLIKEKRETATLKCYPIPRHDTVYWYQQGPGQDPQFLISFYEKMQSDKGSIPDRFSAQQFSDYHSELNMSSLELGDSALYFCASSFMGQGAHEQYFGPGTRLTVT.

The rearrangement joins TRBV30 to TRBJ1-1; TRBD1 might be the D (6 bases). The V end was cut by 8 bases, the J end by 2 bases, with 18 bases between. CDR1 and CDR2 (germline): GTSNPN, SVGIG (reference sequence). This CDR3 region has 14 residues. The CDR3 sequence: CAARRRGANTEAFF. The CDR3 DNA sequence: TGTGCCGCCCGGCGGCGGGGGGCAAACACTGAAGCTTTCTTT.

Remarks on this clone: Other DNA sequences in this sample translate to the same CDR3. The chain uses TRBV6-5 and TRBJ2-1, with TRBD2 identical over 7 bases. J was trimmed by 1 base and V by 2 bases; bases with no gene match: 2. Germline CDR1 is MNHEY and CDR2 is SVGAGI. The CDR3 has 15 amino acids. CDR3 coding DNA: TGTGCCAGCAGTTACGGGAGGGGATCCTACAATGAGCAGTTCTTC. This translates into CASSYGRGSYNEQFF.

The chain links TRBV5-6 to TRBJ1-2; D is undetermined. Trimming removed 2 bases at V and 4 bases at J, with 9 bases between. Per germline, CDR1 SGHDT and CDR2 YYEEEE. The CDR3 covers 13 residues. The CDR3: CASSLEVLYGYTF. As DNA, the CDR3 is TGTGCCAGCAGCTTAGAGGTACTCTATGGCTACACCTTC.

The J gene is TRBJ2-1, the V gene TRBV7-8, with D maybe TRBD2 (6 bases). This CDR3 region has 16 residues. Germline assignment: CDR1 SGHVS and CDR2 FQNEAQ. V was clipped by 4 bases and J by 2 bases, with 15 bases between them. CDR3 in DNA: TGTGCCAGCAGCTCCTTTTTTCCGGGGGCCTACAATGAGCAGTTCTTC. Translated: CASSSFFPGAYNEQFF.

The chain recombines TRBV6-5 with TRBJ2-1, with D uncertain. This CDR3 is 12 amino acids long. V was cut by 2 bases and J by 8 bases, with 7 bases left in between. Looked up from germline, CDR1 is MNHEY and CDR2 is SVGAGI. CDR3 sequence reads: CASSYTKDEQFF. The DNA of the CDR3 is TGTGCCAGCAGTTACACTAAGGATGAGCAGTTCTTC.

Turning to this clone: The sample holds other DNA sequences that translate to the same CDR3. J is TRBJ2-1 and V is TRBV28; 7 nucleotides agree with TRBD2. CDR3 size: 13 residues. The germline V gene encodes CDR1 MDHEN and CDR2 SYDVKM. Unmatched junction bases numbered 3, after V lost 3 bases and J lost 7 bases. CDR3 sequence: CASSLGRGNEQFF. CDR3 bases: TGTGCCAGCAGTTTGGGGCGGGGGAATGAGCAGTTCTTC.

This rearrangement joins TRBV7-8 to TRBJ2-7, with 10 bases fitting TRBD2. Per germline, CDR1 SGHVS and CDR2 FQNEAQ. The length of the CDR3 is 15 residues. Trimming removed 1 base from V and 3 bases from J; junction bases left unmatched: 3. CDR3 region: CASSLEIAGGYEQYF. Written as DNA, the CDR3 is TGTGCCAGCAGCTTAGAAATAGCGGGAGGCTACGAGCAGTACTTC. Based on the CDR3 plus reference TRBV7-8 and TRBJ2-7, the full variable domain is GAGVSQSPRYKVAKRGQDVALRCDPISGHVSLFWYQQALGQGPEFLTYFQNEAQLDKSGLPSDRFFAERPEGSVSTLKIQRTQQEDSAVYLCASSLEIAGGYEQYFGPGTRLTVT.

This chain links TRBV7-8 with TRBJ1-5; D remains unclear. This CDR3 comprises 16 residues. Germline V gene sequence: CDR1 SGHVS, CDR2 FQNEAQ. V was cut by 5 bases and J by 3 bases, with 17 bases left in between. CDR3 loop: CASSPPGITINQPQHF. CDR3 nucleotides: TGTGCCAGCAGCCCCCCCGGGATCACGATCAATCAGCCCCAGCATTTT.